The 10 T cell receptor beta chains given below trace back to one sample, sequenced in a study of T cell responses to AZD1222 COVID-19 vaccine. Assay: immunoSEQ multiplex PCR; the TCRdb copy retains only in-frame clones and omits some. The data contain tens of thousands of clones, roughly 90% of them singletons. Sequenced material: peripheral blood, taken 28 days after the second AZD1222 dose. The receptor set was obtained from an adult who received the AZD1222 COVID-19 vaccine.

The rearrangement links TRBV9 to TRBJ2-5; 8 nucleotides line up with TRBD2. The V gene's germline CDR1 is SGDLS and CDR2 YYNGEE. The junction had 13 bases not matched to a gene; V was cut back by 4 bases and J by 5 bases. This CDR3 has 16 amino acids. The CDR3 here is CASSTLAGLAGETQYF. The CDR3 coding sequence is TGTGCCAGCAGCACCTTAGCGGGGTTGGCAGGTGAGACCCAGTACTTC. The whole variable domain, filled in from reference TRBV9 and TRBJ2-5, reads DSGVTQTPKHLITATGQRVTLRCSPRSGDLSVYWYQQSLDQGLQFLIQYYNGEERAKGNILERFSAQQFPDLHSELNLSSLELGDSALYFCASSTLAGLAGETQYFGPGTRLLVL.

In its sample, this clone was seen once. The chain uses TRBV21-1 and TRBJ1-5; the table gives TRBD1 as D, unverified against the DNA. TRBV21-1 is listed as a pseudogene. The CDR3 extends over 17 amino acids. DNA for the CDR3: TGTGCCAGCAGCAAAGCCCACAGCCTGTATAGCAATCAGCCCCAGCATTTT. Translated: CASSKAHSLYSNQPQHF.

This clone showed up just once. This chain joins TRBV5-6 and TRBJ1-1; weak D call: TRBD1 (6 bases). Germline V CDR1 and CDR2: SGHDT, YYEEEE. The V end lost 1 base, the J end lost 6 bases, and 16 bases lay between the germline ends. CDR3 length: 15 amino acids. CDR3 in amino acids: CASSLRAGGVAEAFF. Written as DNA, the CDR3 is TGTGCCAGCAGCTTGAGGGCCGGGGGCGTCGCTGAAGCTTTCTTT.

This chain uses TRBV6-5 with TRBJ1-3; 9 bases align to TRBD1. J gave up 3 bases and V 0 bases, and 0 bases lay outside the gene matches. The length of the CDR3 is 15 residues. CDR1 is MNHEY, CDR2 SVGAGI, per germline. CDR3: CASSYSDRGGNTIYF. CDR3 bases: TGTGCCAGCAGTTACTCGGACAGGGGTGGAAACACCATATATTTT.

The chain combines TRBV28 with TRBJ1-1; the D is unclear. V gave up 4 bases and J gave up 2 bases, with 5 bases separating them. This CDR3 is 12 amino acids long. The germline CDR1 and CDR2 sequences are MDHEN and SYDVKM. CDR3 amino acids: CASSSINTEAFF. CDR3 nucleotide sequence: TGTGCCAGCAGTTCCATTAACACTGAAGCTTTCTTT. The complete variable domain, with remaining parts taken from reference TRBV28 and TRBJ1-1, reads DVKVTQSSRYLVKRTGEKVFLECVQDMDHENMFWYRQDPGLGLRLIYFSYDVKMKEKGDIPEGYSVSREKKERFSLILESASTNQTSMYLCASSSINTEAFFGQGTRLTVV.

This clone appeared once. J is TRBJ2-2 and V is TRBV27, with 8 bases lining up with TRBD1. Germline V gene data show CDR1 as MNHEY and CDR2 as SMNVEV (reference sequence). The CDR3 sequence is 17 residues long. The V gene end was trimmed by 8 bases and the J gene end by 5 bases; junction bases not matched to a gene: 16. The CDR3 spells CASGPSGGPIQTGELFF. The CDR3 nucleotides read TGTGCCAGCGGCCCATCAGGGGGCCCGATCCAAACCGGGGAGCTGTTTTTT.

The V and J genes are TRBV18 and TRBJ1-3, with unresolved D. V lost 6 bases and J 0 bases, leaving 18 bases between the germline ends. This CDR3 is built from 17 residues. The germline V gene has CDR1 KGHSH and CDR2 LQKENI. CDR3 DNA sequence: TGTGCCAGCTCCCCCGGAGCAGACACCTACTCTGGAAACACCATATATTTT. Its protein product is CASSPGADTYSGNTIYF.

This chain links TRBV7-9 with TRBJ1-6; 10 bases map to TRBD1. Trimming cost V 4 bases and J 11 bases; bases outside gene matches: 8. The germline V gene encodes CDR1 SEHNR and CDR2 FQNEAQ (reference sequence). This CDR3 comprises 15 residues. The CDR3 bases are TGTGCCAGCAGCTCCTGGGGACAGGGGAGGACACCCCTCCACTTT. It translates to CASSSWGQGRTPLHF.

About this clone itself: This CDR3 is also generated by other DNA sequences in the sample. The chain has TRBV12-3 or TRBV12-4 and TRBJ1-1; TRBD1 might be the D (6 bases). This CDR3 contains 13 residues. Trimming removed 7 bases from V and 1 base from J, with 10 bases in between. The CDR3 region is CASTWTENTEAFF. The CDR3 DNA reads TGTGCCAGCACCTGGACAGAGAACACTGAAGCTTTCTTT.

This rearrangement joins TRBV19 to TRBJ1-3; D is uncertain. CDR3 length equals 17 residues. V was shortened by 5 bases and J by 0 bases, with 17 bases between the two germline ends. The V gene's germline CDR1 is LNHDA and CDR2 SQIVND (reference sequence). Here the CDR3 reads CASSVLLRVSSGNTIYF. DNA of the CDR3: TGTGCCAGTAGTGTCCTTCTCCGGGTATCCTCTGGAAACACCATATATTTT.